The entry below describes one T cell receptor beta chain. The sample belongs to a study of blood T cell repertoires in COVID-19. Study details: Samples of COVID-19 (acute and convalescent) were obtained from the United States, Italy and Spain. The cDNA or gDNA used as material had been derived from T cells, B-cell-depleted T cells, or PBMCs.

Data came from immunoSEQ multiplex PCR; TCRdb stores just in-frame clones and leaves some out. The sample has about 95,000 clones, about 84% seen once. Sequencing input: peripheral blood. The origin of this receptor is an elderly man with active or convalescent COVID-19.

The CDR3 region has the DNA TGCGCCAGCAGGAGGGCGACGGGCTCCTATAATTCACCCCTCCACTTT. This sequence encodes CASRRATGSYNSPLHF. The chain recombines TRBV5-1 with TRBJ1-6; no clear D gene. CDR1 is SGHRS, CDR2 YFSETQ, per germline. V lost 5 bases to trimming and J lost 0 bases, with 12 bases between them. The CDR3 spans 16 residues.